The rows below give T cell receptor beta chains drawn from one sample of a study of shared clonotypes between healthy human individuals. The assay was immunoSEQ multiplex PCR, and TCRdb's table has in-frame clones only and misses some. The data show approximately 1.1 million clones, about 80% seen once. The sequencing sample was made of memory CD4+ T cells from PBMCs. These receptors came from a man aged 18 to 30 in good health. Some clones in this sample may be carry-over from other donors' samples. The conserved cysteine and the conserved F or W are not part of the CDR3 here. Expanded clones are given a class, and other clones once, few, many or no size at all.

size: once
V: TRBV5-1
length: 13
CDR3: ASSLNPESYNEQF

size: once
V: TRBV5-1
length: 11
CDR3: ASSFGGRETQY

size: -
V: TRBV20-1
length: 9
CDR3: SAEYTGELF

size: -
V: TRBV29-1
length: 13
CDR3: SGQTGGDSGNTIY

size: -
V: TRBV27
length: 15
CDR3: ASSLSSPSEYYNEQF

size: -
V: TRBV5-6
length: 12
CDR3: ASSLGAGGNTIY

size: -
V: TRBV7-9
length: 13
CDR3: ASSRYSGSSYEQY

size: -
V: TRBV5-1
length: 13
CDR3: ASSLYGQKTDTQY

size: -
V: TRBV5-6
length: 13
CDR3: ASSPGLGSTDTQY

size: -
V: TRBV30
length: 12
CDR3: AWSVGTSGDVKF

size: -
V: TRBV19
length: 12
CDR3: ASKGDSSYNEQF

size: few
V: TRBV2
length: 15
CDR3: ASSPGRSPTSTDTQY

size: -
V: TRBV28
length: 13
CDR3: ASSPPLGMNTEAF

size: -
V: TRBV5-1
length: 12
CDR3: ASSLFLRGGELF

size: few
V: TRBV19
length: 13
CDR3: ASSNFERQGRGYT

size: -
V: TRBV18
length: 13
CDR3: ASSPPNRGNTEAF

size: -
V: TRBV7-7
length: 13
CDR3: ASSRGGGLQETQY

size: -
V: TRBV7-8
length: 11
CDR3: ASSLQLNTEAF

size: -
V: TRBV11-3
length: 15
CDR3: ASSLYPEKGRAETQY

size: once
V: TRBV14
length: 16
CDR3: ASSPHVRHGSYGNTIY

size: once
V: TRBV7-2
length: 12
CDR3: ASSSPGTGEKLF

size: -
V: TRBV19
length: 12
CDR3: ASTPTGRDYGYT

size: -
V: TRBV5-6
length: 14
CDR3: ASSPRRALANYGYT

size: -
V: TRBV28
length: 15
CDR3: ASSTPWTSGSIDTQY

size: -
V: TRBV7-2
length: 11
CDR3: ASSLGAGSEQY

size: -
V: TRBV29-1
length: 11
CDR3: SVQSGGNEKLF

size: -
V: TRBV18
length: 14
CDR3: ASSPRAGTGANVLT